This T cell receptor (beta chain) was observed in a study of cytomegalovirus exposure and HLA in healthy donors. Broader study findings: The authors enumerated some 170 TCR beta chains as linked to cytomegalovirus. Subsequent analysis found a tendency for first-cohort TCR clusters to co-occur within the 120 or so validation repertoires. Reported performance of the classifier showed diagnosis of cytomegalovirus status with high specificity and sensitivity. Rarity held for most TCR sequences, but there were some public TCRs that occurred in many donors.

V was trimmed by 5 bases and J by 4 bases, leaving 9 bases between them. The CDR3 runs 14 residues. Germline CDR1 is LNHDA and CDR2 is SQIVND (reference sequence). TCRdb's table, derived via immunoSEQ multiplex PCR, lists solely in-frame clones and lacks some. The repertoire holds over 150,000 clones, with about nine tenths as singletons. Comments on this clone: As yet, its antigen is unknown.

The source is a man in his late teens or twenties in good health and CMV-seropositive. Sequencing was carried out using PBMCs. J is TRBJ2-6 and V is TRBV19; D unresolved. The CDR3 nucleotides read TGTGCCAGTAGTTCCGGGTCCGGGGCCAACGTCCTGACTTTC. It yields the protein CASSSGSGANVLTF.